This TCR beta chain stems from a study of vaccination and CD4 T cells after COVID-19 (dated by TCRdb to the early 2020s). About the investigation overall: Convalescent patients had a positive SARS-CoV-2 result on nasal swab PCR, and of these patients, several had mild disease and one had severe disease. The convalescent cohort included six males and four females, with two Hispanic individuals, seven Caucasians, two Asians and one multiracial person. Participants got two doses of the Pfizer-BioNTech BNT162b2 vaccine (n=8) or two doses of the Moderna mRNA-1273 vaccine (n=2). Post-COVID blood samples were collected from convalescent patients a median of around 96 days after diagnosis, with a range of roughly 30 to 161 days. Post-vaccine blood samples were collected a median of about 11 weeks after the second vaccine dose, ranging from roughly 13 to 241 days. Culture stimuli were overlapping spike peptide pools from SARS-CoV-2 and from the common cold coronaviruses HCoV-NL63, HCoV-OC43 and HCoV-229E. In control cultures, a CEFX viral epitope pool was used as positive control, an HIV-1 Nef peptide pool was used as negative control, or no peptide was added. In under twelve COVID-19 convalescent patients and 4 infection-naive healthy vaccine recipients, researchers compared the spike-specific CD4+ TCR repertoire from before mRNA vaccination with the repertoire from after.

Receptor amplification or capture employed PCR. TCR sequencing of DNA from cultured CD4+ T cells used the Oncomine TCR Beta short-read assay at the Johns Hopkins FTIC core. The QIAamp micro DNA kit was used to extract genomic DNA from the cultured CD4+ T cells. The Oncomine TCR Beta libraries from cultured CD4+ T cells were pooled using unique dual indexes and then sequenced on an Illumina iSeq 100. Under the source paper's analysis protocol: Non-productive sequences were filtered out, and CDR3s that did not start with C, did not end with F or W, or were shorter than 7 amino acids were discarded. The MANAFEST web application was used to identify antigen-specific clonotypes by comparing peptide-stimulated wells against reference wells and other culture wells. For a clone to be called positive, the clone needed an FDR below 0.05, an odds ratio above 5, and a productive frequency above 0.1% in at least two of three replicate wells. A clonotype counted as cross-reactive if it showed significant expansion both in the SARS-CoV-2 spike wells and in at least one common cold coronavirus spike condition. Similarity between CDR3 sequences was evaluated in R version 3.6.1 using Levenshtein distances (stringdist) and unrooted phylogenetic trees (ape). Using fastp at Q25 and MiXCR, TCRdb reprocessed the public reads and kept productive beta chains. Each CDR3 protein gets just one entry, which takes the most common genes and DNA from the rows behind it. The V and J calls here are based on TCRdb, not the publication. The sample data list approximately 13,000 distinct CDR3 sequences, and roughly three fifths of these were observed just once. The ten most abundant clones make up approximately 7% of the sample.

This clonotype appeared a few times. There is no known antigen for this receptor. No base quality values were provided; no much bigger clone lies one nucleotide off. What the authors observed across the whole study: Nearly all vaccine-specific clones in convalescent patients (304 of 307) were mono-reactive for SARS-CoV-2 spike rather than cross-reactive with common cold coronaviruses. The study included relatively few convalescent patients and did not analyze early timepoints after natural infection. Among the post-vaccine SARS-CoV-2-reactive clones in convalescent patients, a median approximately 86% showed up only after vaccination, which suggests vaccine-specific priming. The median count of SARS-CoV-2-reactive clonotypes went up from some 23 after infection to some 38 after vaccination, although the change was not significant.

The treatment or condition label, read with the paper, signifies: approximately nine-day PBMC culture with coronavirus spike peptide pools or control peptides (ViraFEST assay). To expand antigen-specific T cells with peptide pools and then pick out the expanded clonotypes through TCR sequencing, the study relied on the ViraFEST assay. Positive SARS-CoV-2 PCR tests in the convalescent patients dated from March to December 2020, before Alpha, Beta and Delta variants emerged in the United States. Each well held approximately 2 million PBMCs cultured in IMDM containing about 5% human AB serum and approximately 9.4 IU/ml IL-2, with about 10 ug/ml peptide pools added. Half of the culture medium was replaced with fresh IL-2-containing medium on days 3 and 7. CD4+ T cells were isolated after roughly nine days of culture through negative selection using the EasySep CD4+ T cell isolation kit. PBMCs were separated from whole blood using Ficoll-Paque Plus gradient centrifugation and then either used fresh or cryopreserved at -140C. Culture conditions were generally each tested in triplicate wells.

The sequencing input was CD4+ T cells from blood, cultured in vitro. The source is a human donor who had recovered from COVID-19.

The sequenced DNA: TGTGCCAGCCGAACGGGGGAATATGGCTACACCTTC. Its protein is CASRTGEYGYTF. This receptor chain uses TRBV7-2 and TRBJ1-2, and the D gene may be TRBD1, 5 bases matching. The junction carries 12 bases between V and J, which are trimmed by 8 bases and 5 bases respectively. The CDR3, from cysteine to phenylalanine, totals 12 residues. CDR3 DNA is the only sequence kept; it has 36 bases, read in frame from the first base. Looking up the germline V gene yields CDR1 SGHTA and CDR2 FQGNSA.